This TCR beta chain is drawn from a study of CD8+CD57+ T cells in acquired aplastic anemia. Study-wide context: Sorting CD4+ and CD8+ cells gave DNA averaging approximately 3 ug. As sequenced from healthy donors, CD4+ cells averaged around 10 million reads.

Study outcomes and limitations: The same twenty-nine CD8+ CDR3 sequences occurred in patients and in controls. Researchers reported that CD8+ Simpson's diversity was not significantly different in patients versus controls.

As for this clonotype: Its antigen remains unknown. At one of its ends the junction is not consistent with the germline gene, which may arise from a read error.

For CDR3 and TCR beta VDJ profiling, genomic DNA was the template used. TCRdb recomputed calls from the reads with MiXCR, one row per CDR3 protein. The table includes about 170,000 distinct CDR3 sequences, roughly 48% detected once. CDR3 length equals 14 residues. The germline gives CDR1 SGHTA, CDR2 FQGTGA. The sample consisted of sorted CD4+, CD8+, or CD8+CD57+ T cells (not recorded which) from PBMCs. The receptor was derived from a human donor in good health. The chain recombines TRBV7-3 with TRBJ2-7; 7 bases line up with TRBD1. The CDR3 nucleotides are TGTGTCAGCAGCTTGCTGGGACAGAGCTACGAGCAGTACTTC. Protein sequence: CVSSLLGQSYEQYF. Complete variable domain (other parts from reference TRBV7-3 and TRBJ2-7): GAGVSQTPSNKVTEKGKYVELRCDPISGHTALYWYRQSLGQGPEFLIYFQGTGAADDSGLPNDRFFAVRPEGSVSTLKIQRTERGDSAVYLCVSSLLGQSYEQYFGPGTRLTVT.